This T cell receptor beta chain was retrieved from a study of Graves' ophthalmopathy and Graves' hyperthyroidism. Study summary: A follow-up of 18 months without ophthalmopathy meant that hyperthyroidism was stable. Study results and caveats: A classifier, a 13-signature model, separated ophthalmopathy from stable hyperthyroidism with roughly 90% sensitivity and approximately 80% specificity. Among thyroid clonotypes expanded above 0.001 frequency, most also appeared in blood.

V was trimmed by 5 bases and J by 4 bases, leaving 11 bases between them. CDR3 length equals 14 residues. Germline-derived CDR1 and CDR2 are MNHNS and SASEGT. Hyperthyroidism in these 18- to 65-year-old patients was newly diagnosed, lasting under 2 months. Points on this clonotype: Its specificity is not known.

Amplification from RNA transcripts yielded the TCR beta CDR3 regions. Second-round multiplex PCR came after a first-round RT-PCR that employed HTBI primers. TCRdb re-called the multiplex PCR reads with MiXCR, one entry per CDR3 protein. The sample consists of around 1,200,000 distinct CDR3 sequences, about 35% of them appearing once. This receptor was identified in an adult man with Graves' hyperthyroidism. The material sequenced was peripheral blood or thyroid tissue (not recorded which). The chain couples TRBV6-1 to TRBJ1-4; weak D call: TRBD1 (5 bases). The CDR3 DNA is TGTGCCAGCAGTCAGGGACTTTTTAATGAAAAACTGTTTTTT. As protein: CASSQGLFNEKLFF.